This T cell receptor (beta chain) was obtained from a study of molecular identifiers for immune sequencing clone quantification. Source material for naive CD8 libraries was 20,000 to 1,000,000 sorted cells, with 10%, 30% or 50% RNA. TCRdb re-called the PCR reads through MiXCR, storing one row per CDR3 protein. The data contain a few hundred thousand distinct CDR3 sequences, 20% to 25% of them seen just once; the ten biggest clones take up approximately 0.84%. In its sample, this clonotype was seen a few times. Mismatch with germline at one junction end may stem from a read error. This CDR3 comprises 13 residues. The germline gives CDR1 ENHRY, CDR2 SYGVKD.

This sequence joins TRBV10-3 and TRBJ1-1; maybe TRBD1 (5 bases). The TCR originated in a human donor in good health. Some libraries in this study had Jurkat cell RNA spiked in. The source material was naive CD8+ T cells from blood, with Jurkat cell RNA spiked in. Subset described: FACS-sorted CD8+CD4-CCR7+CD45RA+ naive T cells. The CDR3 protein is CAVRFGGGTEAFF. As DNA, the CDR3 is TGTGCCGTCAGATTCGGGGGAGGCACTGAAGCTTTCTTT.